Presented here are 30 T cell receptor beta chains from one specimen sequenced in a study of beta chain features in type 1 diabetes (dated by TCRdb to the late 2010s). Libraries were constructed by the immunoSEQ multiplex PCR assay. The entire amount of isolated RNA was reverse transcribed using the High Capacity cDNA Reverse Transcription Kit, so the sequenced TCRB transcripts were expressed ones. TCRdb re-hosts the immuneACCESS table, in-frame sequences only. Its copies lack some clones; in the studies checked, an unresolved V gene accounts for under half of them, and the cause for the rest is not known. Counted in this sample were approximately 60,000 clones; approximately 59% of them appeared once. The leading ten clones occupy 2% to 2.5% of the sample. Sequencing was performed on Tregs from blood. This sample's cell subset or site label indicates: regulatory CD4+ T cells. The source is a woman aged 18-29 years in good health.

The rearrangement uses TRBV2 and TRBJ1-1; possibly TRBD1 for D (5 bases). The CDR3 runs 11 residues. Germline CDR1 SNHLY, CDR2 FYNNEI. V lost 8 bases, J lost 2 bases, and 6 bases lay in between. CDR3 nucleotides: TGTGCCAGCGGGGCAAACACTGAAGCTTTCTTT. It yields the protein CASGANTEAFF.

J is TRBJ1-2 and V is TRBV7-9; 8 nucleotides align to TRBD1. The germline V gene has CDR1 SEHNR and CDR2 FQNEAQ (reference sequence). CDR3 length: 14 residues. V shed 8 bases and J 4 bases; nucleotides not matched to a gene: 9. The CDR3 DNA is TGTGCCAGCGGGGCCGATGACAGGGGCTATGGCTACACCTTC. As protein: CASGADDRGYGYTF.

The J gene is TRBJ2-5, the V gene TRBV7-2; D is uncertain. Matching the DNA end better, TRBJ2-7 makes the J call doubtful. Germline CDR1 reads SGHTA; CDR2 reads FQGNSA. The CDR3 runs 15 residues. Written as DNA, the CDR3 is TGTGCCAGCAGCTACGATCCGGCTAGCTCCTACGAGCAGTACTTC. This encodes CASSYDPASSYEQYF.

In DNA, the CDR3 is TGCGCCAGCAGCCGGGACAGGGTAATTGCCGGGGAGCTGTTTTTT. This translates into CASSRDRVIAGELFF. The V gene is TRBV5-1, the J gene TRBJ2-2, with 9 bases identical to TRBD1. The germline V gene has CDR1 SGHRS and CDR2 YFSETQ. This CDR3 region has 15 residues. J lost 6 bases, V lost 4 bases, and 7 bases had no gene match.

This clone is labeled as medium-sized. This chain connects TRBV30 to TRBJ2-2; 10 nucleotides agree with TRBD1. CDR1 and CDR2 from the germline V gene are GTSNPN and SVGIG (reference sequence). CDR3 length: 14 amino acids. V lost 8 bases, J lost 4 bases, and 7 bases stayed unmatched. The CDR3 sequence: CATRTGGTTGELFF. The CDR3 nucleotides are TGTGCCACCAGGACAGGGGGTACCACCGGGGAGCTGTTTTTT.

The V gene is TRBV9, the J gene TRBJ2-5; 15 bases align to TRBD2. The J segment lost 7 bases and the V segment lost 3 bases, leaving 7 bases of the junction unmatched. The CDR3 runs to 16 residues. Germline lookup yields CDR1 SGDLS and CDR2 YYNGEE. The CDR3 DNA is TGTGCCAGCAGCGCGGGACTAGCGGGAGGACAGGGGACCCAGTACTTC. Translating it yields CASSAGLAGGQGTQYF.

The sample holds a few counts of this clone. The chain links TRBV7-9 to TRBJ2-3; D gene uncertain. Looked up from germline, CDR1 is SEHNR and CDR2 is FQNEAQ (reference sequence). The V end was cut by 1 base, the J end by 5 bases, with 7 bases between. There are 13 residues in the CDR3. CDR3 in amino acids: CASSLEWLDTQYF. In DNA, the CDR3 is TGTGCCAGCAGCTTAGAATGGCTAGATACGCAGTATTTT.

The V gene is TRBV4-1, the J gene TRBJ2-1, with D possibly matching TRBD2 (5 bases). V gave up 1 base and J gave up 4 bases, with 11 bases separating them. CDR3 length: 15 residues. The germline CDR1 and CDR2 sequences are MGHRA and YSYEKL. CDR3 loop: CASSQVGGQYNEQFF. The CDR3, as DNA: TGCGCCAGCAGCCAAGTCGGCGGGCAATACAATGAGCAGTTCTTC.

This clone was counted between two and nine times. V usage is TRBV10-2 and J usage is TRBJ2-7; 7 bases match TRBD2. V was pared by 4 bases and J by 1 base, with 10 bases of the junction left unmatched. This CDR3 has 16 residues. The germline V gene encodes CDR1 WSHSY and CDR2 SAAADI. Here the CDR3 DNA reads TGCGCCAGCAGTGTAGGGCCTCGGGGGGATTCCTACGAGCAGTACTTC. It translates to CASSVGPRGDSYEQYF.

This chain links TRBV2 with TRBJ2-1, with TRBD2 matching over 9 bases. J lost 7 bases, V lost 4 bases, and 2 bases had no gene match. Germline assignment: CDR1 SNHLY and CDR2 FYNNEI. CDR3 length equals 13 residues. The CDR3 loop reads CASSGRGGNEQFF. The CDR3 bases are TGTGCCAGCAGTGGGCGGGGGGGAAATGAGCAGTTCTTC. The full variable domain, rest sourced from reference TRBV2 and TRBJ2-1, is EPEVTQTPSHQVTQMGQEVILRCVPISNHLYFYWYRQILGQKVEFLVSFYNNEISEKSEIFDDQFSVERPDGSNFTLKIRSTKLEDSAMYFCASSGRGGNEQFFGPGTRLTVL.

This clone was observed a few times. J is TRBJ2-5 and V is TRBV2, with 7 bases that match TRBD1. There are 13 residues in the CDR3. V trimming: 9 bases; J trimming: 4 bases; junction bases outside the gene matches: 8. Germline V gene lookup returns CDR1 SNHLY and CDR2 FYNNEI. This chain's CDR3 is CASNDRVRETQYF. The CDR3 DNA reads as TGTGCCAGTAATGACAGGGTGCGAGAGACCCAGTACTTC.

The chain carries TRBV6-6 and TRBJ2-7, with 10 positions matching TRBD2. The length of the CDR3 is 14 residues. V was pared by 10 bases and J by 9 bases, with 15 bases of the junction left unmatched. Germline lookup yields CDR1 MNHNY and CDR2 SVGAGI (reference sequence). The CDR3 loop reads CATKFTSGGAGQYF. The DNA for the CDR3 is TGTGCCACCAAATTCACGAGCGGGGGGGCCGGGCAGTACTTC.

The CDR3 nucleotides read TGCGCCAGCAGCTTGGCTAGCGGGAGCGCAGATACGCAGTATTTT. Its translation is CASSLASGSADTQYF. The chain is built from TRBV5-1 and TRBJ2-3; 10 bases match TRBD2. Germline-derived CDR1 and CDR2 are SGHRS and YFSETQ. The CDR3 contains 15 residues. V gave up 0 bases and J gave up 4 bases; unmatched junction bases: 2. Combining the CDR3 with reference TRBV5-1 and TRBJ2-3 gives the whole variable domain KAGVTQTPRYLIKTRGQQVTLSCSPISGHRSVSWYQQTPGQGLQFLFEYFSETQRNKGNFPGRFSGRQFSNSRSEMNVSTLELGDSALYLCASSLASGSADTQYFGPGTRLTVL.

The V gene is TRBV5-1, the J gene TRBJ2-5, with D possibly TRBD1 on 5 matching bases. Germline V gives CDR1 SGHRS, CDR2 YFSETQ. The CDR3 covers 14 residues. V gave up 0 bases and J gave up 2 bases, with 8 bases separating them. The CDR3 sequence: CASSLAGHQETQYF. CDR3 bases: TGCGCCAGCAGCTTGGCTGGACATCAAGAGACCCAGTACTTC.

This sequence joins TRBV6-1 and TRBJ2-7; D is unresolved. Germline CDR1 and CDR2: MNHNS and SASEGT. The CDR3 covers 14 residues. Trimming stripped 3 bases from V and 5 bases from J, with 14 bases between. The CDR3: CASSDQAKVDEQYF. The CDR3 bases are TGTGCCAGCAGTGACCAGGCTAAGGTAGACGAGCAGTACTTC.

The chain has TRBV30 and TRBJ2-5; TRBD2 matches at 7 bases. The CDR3 runs to 14 residues. Trimming cost V 2 bases and J 2 bases; bases outside gene matches: 5. Looked up from germline, CDR1 is GTSNPN and CDR2 is SVGIG (reference sequence). In nucleotides, the CDR3 is TGTGCCTGGAGTCGGGGACTACAACAAGAGACCCAGTACTTC. As protein: CAWSRGLQQETQYF.

To note about this clone: At one of its ends the junction is not consistent with the germline gene, which may arise from a read error. V usage is TRBV10-3 and J usage is TRBJ1-5, with D unresolved. CDR1 and CDR2 from the germline V gene are ENHRY and SYGVKD. The CDR3 consists of 15 residues. The CDR3 reads CASSYVAGDNQPQHF. The CDR3 coding sequence is TGTGCCAGCAGTTACGTGGCAGGTGACAATCAGCCCCAGCATTTT.

V usage is TRBV7-8 and J usage is TRBJ2-3; 7 bases agree with TRBD2. The junction had 9 bases not matched to a gene; V was cut back by 7 bases and J by 5 bases. Germline V gene data show CDR1 as SGHVS and CDR2 as FQNEAQ. There are 14 residues in the CDR3. The CDR3 here is CASNPGTGGDTQYF. DNA for the CDR3: TGTGCCAGCAACCCAGGGACGGGGGGAGATACGCAGTATTTT.

The gene calls are TRBV5-4 and TRBJ2-7, with 8 bases identical to TRBD2. Germline CDR1 is SGHNT and CDR2 is YYREEE (reference sequence). The CDR3 runs 14 residues. J was trimmed by 2 bases and V by 1 base; bases with no gene match: 2. The CDR3 DNA reads as TGTGCCAGCAGCTTGTCGGGAGGGCCCTACGAGCAGTACTTC. As protein: CASSLSGGPYEQYF.

The chain has TRBV7-8 and TRBJ2-5, with 9 bases matching TRBD1. Trimming cost V 1 base and J 7 bases; bases outside gene matches: 4. The CDR3 length is 14 residues. Germline CDR1 is SGHVS and CDR2 is FQNEAQ. The CDR3 here is CASSLGDRGVTQYF. CDR3 DNA: TGTGCCAGCAGCTTAGGCGACAGGGGGGTGACCCAGTACTTC.

This chain joins TRBV5-1 and TRBJ2-4; no clear D. The germline V and J ends were trimmed by 3 bases and 9 bases, with 10 bases remaining between them. Germline assignment: CDR1 SGHRS and CDR2 YFSETQ. The CDR3 is 12 residues long. The CDR3 reads CASSSQESIQYF. The DNA of the CDR3 is TGCGCCAGCAGCTCTCAGGAAAGCATTCAGTACTTC.

This chain links TRBV29-1 with TRBJ2-1; 9 bases agree with TRBD2. Germline V CDR1 and CDR2: SQVTM, ANQGSEA. Germline trimming cut 4 bases from V and 0 bases from J; bases unmatched to any gene: 13. This CDR3 has 18 residues. The CDR3 DNA follows: TGCAGCGTTGGGGCGGTAACTAGCGGGCTAGGCTCCTACAATGAGCAGTTCTTC. Its translation: CSVGAVTSGLGSYNEQFF.

This clone was counted between two and nine times. V usage is TRBV5-1 and J usage is TRBJ1-2, with 10 bases fitting TRBD1. V gave up 1 base and J gave up 7 bases; unmatched junction bases: 4. Germline V gene data show CDR1 as SGHRS and CDR2 as YFSETQ. This CDR3 is built from 14 residues. The CDR3: CASSLTRTGGGYTF. Written as DNA, the CDR3 is TGCGCCAGCAGCTTGACCCGGACAGGGGGTGGCTACACCTTC.

The chain couples TRBV18 to TRBJ1-2; 7 nucleotides match TRBD1. The CDR3 totals 14 residues. Losses at the gene ends were 3 bases for V and 2 bases for J; bases not matched to a gene: 3. CDR1 is KGHSH and CDR2 is LQKENI in the germline V gene. The CDR3 region has the DNA TGTGCCAGCTCACCGGGGACAGAAAACTATGGCTACACCTTC. It is translated as CASSPGTENYGYTF.

In this sample, this clone is medium-sized. The chain has TRBV19 and TRBJ2-2, with D possibly TRBD1 on 6 matching bases. This CDR3 spans 13 amino acids. V lost 6 bases to trimming and J lost 9 bases, with 14 bases between them. Germline V CDR1 and CDR2: LNHDA, SQIVND (reference sequence). CDR3 amino acids: CASRPTGSRELFF. CDR3 bases: TGTGCCAGTAGACCTACAGGGAGCCGGGAGCTGTTTTTT. The whole variable domain, filled in from reference TRBV19 and TRBJ2-2, reads DGGITQSPKYLFRKEGQNVTLSCEQNLNHDAMYWYRQDPGQGLRLIYYSQIVNDFQKGDIAEGYSVSREKKESFPLTVTSAQKNPTAFYLCASRPTGSRELFFGEGSRLTVL.

The rearrangement uses TRBV2 and TRBJ2-7; 10 bases line up with TRBD2. Trimming at V came to 4 bases and at J to 3 bases, leaving 6 bases not matched to a gene. The CDR3 length is 15 residues. The germline gives CDR1 SNHLY, CDR2 FYNNEI. The CDR3 sequence is CASSGRSSGGYEQYF. Written as DNA, the CDR3 is TGTGCCAGCAGTGGGCGATCTAGCGGGGGCTACGAGCAGTACTTC.

This clone was counted between two and nine times. This chain uses TRBV5-1 with TRBJ2-1, with D perhaps matching TRBD1 (5 bases). CDR3 size: 14 residues. The V gene's germline CDR1 is SGHRS and CDR2 YFSETQ. With 0 bases removed from V and 9 bases from J, the gap between germline ends came to 13 bases. The CDR3 nucleotides read TGCGCCAGCAGCTTGGCCACAGTACAGGCTGAGCAGTTCTTC. Translation gives CASSLATVQAEQFF.

This rearrangement joins TRBV2 to TRBJ2-7; TRBD1 matches at 7 bases. From germline, CDR1 is SNHLY and CDR2 FYNNEI. The CDR3 covers 12 residues. J lost 2 bases, V lost 6 bases, and 1 base had no gene match. The DNA for the CDR3 is TGTGCCAGCAGCGGGACAGCCTACGAGCAGTACTTC. Residues: CASSGTAYEQYF.

The chain employs TRBV19 and TRBJ2-2; TRBD1 matches 9 bases. Germline V gene lookup returns CDR1 LNHDA and CDR2 SQIVND (reference sequence). The V segment lost 3 bases and the J segment 7 bases; nucleotides outside the gene matches: 6. This CDR3 has 15 residues. CDR3 sequence: CASSMGTGKYGELFF. CDR3 in DNA: TGTGCCAGTAGTATGGGGACAGGGAAGTACGGGGAGCTGTTTTTT.

The chain's CDR3 is CASSFSGRVGGETQYF. DNA of the CDR3: TGTGCCAGCAGCTTTAGCGGGAGAGTGGGGGGGGAAACCCAGTACTTC. J is TRBJ2-5 and V is TRBV7-2; TRBD2 agrees at 9 bases. Germline assignment: CDR1 SGHTA and CDR2 FQGNSA. V dropped 3 bases and J dropped 8; count of bases not matched to a gene: 13. The CDR3 has 16 amino acids.